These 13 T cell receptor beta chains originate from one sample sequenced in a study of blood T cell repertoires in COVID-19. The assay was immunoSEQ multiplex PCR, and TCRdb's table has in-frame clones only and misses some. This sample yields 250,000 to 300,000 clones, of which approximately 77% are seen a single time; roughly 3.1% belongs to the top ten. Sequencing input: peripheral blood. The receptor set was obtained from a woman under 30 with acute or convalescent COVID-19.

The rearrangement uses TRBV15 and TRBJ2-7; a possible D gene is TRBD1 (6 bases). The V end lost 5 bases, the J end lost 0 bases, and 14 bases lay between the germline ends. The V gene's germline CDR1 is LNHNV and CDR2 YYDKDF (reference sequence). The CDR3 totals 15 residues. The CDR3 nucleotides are TGTGCCACCAGCCGACTTGACAGGAGCTCCTACGAGCAGTACTTC. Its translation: CATSRLDRSSYEQYF.

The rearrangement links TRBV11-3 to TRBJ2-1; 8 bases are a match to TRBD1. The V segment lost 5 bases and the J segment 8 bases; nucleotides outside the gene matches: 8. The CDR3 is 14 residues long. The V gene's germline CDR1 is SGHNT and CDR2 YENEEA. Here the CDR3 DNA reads TGTGCCAGCAGCGAACAGGGGGTTTTGGATGAGCAGTTCTTC. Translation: CASSEQGVLDEQFF.

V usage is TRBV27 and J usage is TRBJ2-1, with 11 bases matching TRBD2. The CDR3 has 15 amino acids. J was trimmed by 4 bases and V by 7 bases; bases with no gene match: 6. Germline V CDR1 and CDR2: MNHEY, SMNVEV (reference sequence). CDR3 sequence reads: CASNRGTSGYNEQFF. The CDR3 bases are TGTGCCAGCAACAGAGGGACTAGCGGTTACAATGAGCAGTTCTTC.

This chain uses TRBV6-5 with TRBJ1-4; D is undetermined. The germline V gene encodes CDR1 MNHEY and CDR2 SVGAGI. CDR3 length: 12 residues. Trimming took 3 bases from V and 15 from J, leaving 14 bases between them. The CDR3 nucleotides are TGTGCCAGCAGTTATGGTGGCGGGTCTTTGTTTTTT. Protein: CASSYGGGSLFF.

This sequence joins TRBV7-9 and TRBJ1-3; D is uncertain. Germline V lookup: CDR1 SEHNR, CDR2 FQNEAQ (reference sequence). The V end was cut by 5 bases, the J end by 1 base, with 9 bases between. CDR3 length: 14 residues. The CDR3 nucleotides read TGTGCCAGCAGCCCCGATACTTCTGGAAACACCATATATTTT. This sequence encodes CASSPDTSGNTIYF.

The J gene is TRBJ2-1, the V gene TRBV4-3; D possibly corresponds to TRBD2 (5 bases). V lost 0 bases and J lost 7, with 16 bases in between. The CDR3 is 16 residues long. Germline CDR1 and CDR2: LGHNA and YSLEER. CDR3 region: CASSQDSWRTRNEQFF. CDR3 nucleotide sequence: TGCGCCAGCAGCCAAGACTCGTGGAGAACTAGGAATGAGCAGTTCTTC.

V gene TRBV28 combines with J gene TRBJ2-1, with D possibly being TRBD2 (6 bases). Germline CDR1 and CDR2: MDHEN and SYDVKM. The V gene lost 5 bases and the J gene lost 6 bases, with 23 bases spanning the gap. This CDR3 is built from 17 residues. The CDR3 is CASSPPPEFVGGNEQFF. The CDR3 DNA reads TGTGCCAGCAGTCCCCCCCCCGAGTTTGTGGGGGGCAATGAGCAGTTCTTC.

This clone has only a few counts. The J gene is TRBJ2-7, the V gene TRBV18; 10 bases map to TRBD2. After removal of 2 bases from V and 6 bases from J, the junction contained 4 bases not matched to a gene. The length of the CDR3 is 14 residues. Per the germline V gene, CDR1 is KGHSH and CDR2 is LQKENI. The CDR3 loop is CASSPGTSVLEQYF. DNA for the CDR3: TGTGCCAGCTCACCAGGGACTAGCGTACTCGAGCAGTACTTC.

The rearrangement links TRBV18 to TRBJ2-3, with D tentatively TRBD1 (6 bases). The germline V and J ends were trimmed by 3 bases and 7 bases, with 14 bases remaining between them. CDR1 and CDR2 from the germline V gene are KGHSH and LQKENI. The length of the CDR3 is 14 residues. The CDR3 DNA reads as TGTGCCAGCTCACCTCCCCAAACAGGGCATACGCAGTATTTT. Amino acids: CASSPPQTGHTQYF.

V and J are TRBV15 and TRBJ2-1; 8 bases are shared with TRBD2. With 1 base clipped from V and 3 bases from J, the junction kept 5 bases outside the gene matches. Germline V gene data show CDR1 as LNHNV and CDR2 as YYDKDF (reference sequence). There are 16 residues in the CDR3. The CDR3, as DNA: TGTGCCACCAGCAGAGGGGGAGCGGGAGTCTACAATGAGCAGTTCTTC. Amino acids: CATSRGGAGVYNEQFF.

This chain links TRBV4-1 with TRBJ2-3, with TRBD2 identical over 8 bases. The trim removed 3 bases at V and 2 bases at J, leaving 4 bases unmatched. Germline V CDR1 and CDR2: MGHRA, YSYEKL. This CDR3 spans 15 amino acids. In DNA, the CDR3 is TGCGCCAGCAGCCAGGGACTAGTTTCCACAGATACGCAGTATTTT. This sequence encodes CASSQGLVSTDTQYF.

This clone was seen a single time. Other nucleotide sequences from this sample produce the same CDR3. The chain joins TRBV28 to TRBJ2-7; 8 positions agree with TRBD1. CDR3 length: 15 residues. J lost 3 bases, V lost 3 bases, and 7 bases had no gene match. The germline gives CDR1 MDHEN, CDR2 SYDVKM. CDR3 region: CASSLGGTGNYEQYF. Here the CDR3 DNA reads TGTGCCAGCAGTTTGGGCGGGACAGGCAACTACGAGCAGTACTTC. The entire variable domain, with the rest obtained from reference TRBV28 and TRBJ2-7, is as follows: DVKVTQSSRYLVKRTGEKVFLECVQDMDHENMFWYRQDPGLGLRLIYFSYDVKMKEKGDIPEGYSVSREKKERFSLILESASTNQTSMYLCASSLGGTGNYEQYFGPGTRLTVT.

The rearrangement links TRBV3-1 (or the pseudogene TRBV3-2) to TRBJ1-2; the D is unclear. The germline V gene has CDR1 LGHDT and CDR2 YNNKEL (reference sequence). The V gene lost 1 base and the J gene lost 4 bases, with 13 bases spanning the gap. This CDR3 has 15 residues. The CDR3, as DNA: TGTGCCAGCAGCCAAGGGGCCTTTCCGACCTATGGCTACACCTTC. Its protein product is CASSQGAFPTYGYTF.